This T cell receptor (beta chain) was found in a study of cytotoxic CD8 clonotypes in ibrutinib-treated CLL. V lost 4 bases and J 4 bases, leaving 17 bases between the germline ends. Germline V gives CDR1 SEHNR, CDR2 FQNEAQ (reference sequence). The CDR3 sequence is 16 residues long. Sequencing used immunoSEQ multiplex PCR; TCRdb keeps in-frame clones, though not all of them. The table includes 200,000 to 250,000 clones, 75% to 85% detected once. The TCR comes from a human donor with chronic lymphocytic leukemia. Sample: PBMCs, taken after 12 months of ibrutinib treatment. The V call is TRBV7-9, the J call TRBJ1-5; tentatively, D is TRBD1 (6 bases). CDR3 protein: CASSSGDISVNQPQHF. The CDR3 coding sequence is TGTGCCAGCAGCTCAGGGGACATATCAGTAAATCAGCCCCAGCATTTT.